This section outlines one T cell receptor (beta chain) sequence together with its context. The V and J ends lost 8 bases and 7 bases, in that order; junction bases with no gene match: 11. The germline CDR1 and CDR2 sequences are LNHDA and SQIVND (reference sequence). The CDR3 totals 14 residues. The record originates from a study of blood T cell repertoires in COVID-19. Study background: Sample material is recorded as cDNA or gDNA derived from T cells, B-cell-depleted T cells, or PBMCs.

Study processing details: Amplification of reference gene primers was used by the study to estimate nucleated cell counts. Produced via immunoSEQ multiplex PCR; TCRdb's table is partial and in-frame only. The V and J calls and the clone size are those of that table, but D and trimming were determined from the DNA. The table includes 80,000 to 100,000 clones, 80% detected once. The chain couples TRBV19 to TRBJ2-1; 7 bases fit TRBD1. The clonotype was recovered from a human donor in a cohort sampled during active COVID-19. Sequencing was performed on peripheral blood. The CDR3: CASGLGGASNEQFF. The CDR3 DNA sequence: TGTGCCAGTGGGTTAGGGGGCGCGTCAAATGAGCAGTTCTTC.